This TCR beta chain was captured by sequencing in a study of technical replicates of blood from a handful of donors. Germline lookup yields CDR1 DFQATT and CDR2 SNEGSKA (reference sequence). This CDR3 spans 11 amino acids. V was pared by 6 bases and J by 9 bases, with 13 bases between. Profiled with immunoSEQ multiplex PCR; TCRdb holds only in-frame clones, not every one. The sample records over 55,000 clones, around 85% being singletons. The rearrangement uses TRBV20-1 and TRBJ2-3; no definite D call. The TCR originated in a human donor in good health. Some clones in this sample may be carry-over from other donors' samples. Material for sequencing was PBMCs. In nucleotides, the CDR3 is TGCAGTGCGCCCCTTGGCCAAACGCAGTATTTT. Its protein product is CSAPLGQTQYF.